Listed below are T cell receptor beta chains from one sample, sequenced in a study of a mutant IDH1 vaccine in newly diagnosed glioma. Antigens for these TCRs are unknown. Clones were sequenced by immunoSEQ multiplex PCR, and TCRdb holds only the in-frame ones, with some missing. The table lists tens of thousands of clones, roughly 80% of them singletons, with over 4.5% in the top ten. This sample comprised PBMCs, obtained from a glioma patient whose treatment included an IDH1 peptide vaccine. Every receptor here comes from a man aged 50-59 years with glioma. CDR3s include the opening cysteine and the closing phenylalanine or tryptophan. A D gene is named only where the DNA matches it firmly. Clone size is shown for a subset of rows, as once, few, many or a class of expanded clone.

>TRBJ1-1|TRBV2|-|-
CASWGGTEAFF
TGTGCCAGCTGGGGGGGGACTGAAGCTTTCTTT
>TRBJ2-5|TRBV7-9|-|-
CASSLELRGKTQYF
TGTGCCAGCAGCTTAGAATTGAGGGGAAAGACCCAGTACTTC
>TRBJ2-3|TRBV28|-|TRBD2
CASSFGGRATDTQYF
TGTGCCAGCAGTTTTGGCGGGAGGGCCACAGATACGCAGTATTTT
>TRBJ2-7|TRBV6-5|once|TRBD1
CASSYRQGAYEQYF
TGTGCCAGCAGTTACAGACAGGGGGCCTACGAGCAGTACTTC
>TRBJ1-2|TRBV19|-|-
CASSMGGGGYTF
TGTGCCAGTAGTATGGGGGGAGGCGGCTACACCTTC
>TRBJ2-5|TRBV6-5|-|TRBD2
CASSPRGEWETQYF
TGTGCCAGCAGCCCGCGGGGGGAGTGGGAGACCCAGTACTTC
>TRBJ2-7|TRBV27|-|TRBD1
CASSRTGGLREQYF
TGTGCCAGCAGTCGGACAGGGGGTTTGAGGGAGCAGTACTTC
>TRBJ1-5|TRBV6-1|once|-
CASTERGGVGQPQHF
TGTGCCAGCACCGAGAGGGGAGGGGTCGGCCAGCCCCAGCATTTT
>TRBJ2-7|TRBV11-1|-|TRBD2
CASSPGLAGLYEQYF
TGTGCCAGCAGCCCGGGACTAGCGGGGCTCTACGAGCAGTACTTC
>TRBJ2-7|TRBV2|-|-
CASSAYEQYF
TGTGCCAGCAGTGCCTACGAGCAGTACTTC
>TRBJ2-1|TRBV6-6|-|-
CASSGPLTPTYNEQFF
TGTGCCAGCAGCGGTCCACTGACACCTACCTACAATGAGCAGTTCTTC
>TRBJ2-7|TRBV25-1|-|-
CASSRPRGRTHDEQYF
TGTGCCAGCAGTCGGCCGAGGGGCCGTACACACGACGAGCAGTACTTC
>TRBJ2-5|TRBV27|-|-
CASSLYSHGETQYF
TGTGCCAGCAGTTTATACTCCCATGGGGAGACCCAGTACTTC
>TRBJ1-2|TRBV5-4|-|TRBD1
CASSVGQGDHGYTF
TGTGCCAGCAGCGTAGGACAGGGTGATCATGGCTACACCTTC
>TRBJ2-2|TRBV7-9|-|TRBD2
CASSFSLAVNTGELFF
TGTGCCAGCAGCTTCAGTCTAGCGGTTAACACCGGGGAGCTGTTTTTT
>TRBJ2-3|TRBV20-1|-|-
CSAQYRETQYF
TGCAGTGCTCAATACAGGGAAACGCAGTATTTT
>TRBJ1-5|TRBV6-1|few|-
CASSGNQPQHF
TGTGCCAGCAGCGGGAATCAGCCCCAGCATTTT
>TRBJ2-7|TRBV4-3|-|-
CASSQDFSETYEQYF
TGCGCCAGCAGCCAAGATTTCAGTGAGACCTACGAGCAGTACTTC
>TRBJ1-1|TRBV7-9|-|-
CASSLGGSANTEAFF
TGTGCCAGCAGCTTAGGTGGCAGCGCCAACACTGAAGCTTTCTTT
>TRBJ2-3|TRBV6-1|once|-
CASSPRVIGTDTQYF
TGTGCCAGCAGCCCCAGGGTTATCGGCACAGATACGCAGTATTTT
>TRBJ2-5|TRBV19|-|-
CASSIGRYQETQYF
TGTGCCAGTAGTATAGGACGGTACCAAGAGACCCAGTACTTC
>TRBJ2-1|TRBV2|-|TRBD2
CASSDRRELVNEQFF
TGTGCCAGCAGTGATCGGCGGGAGCTGGTCAATGAGCAGTTCTTC